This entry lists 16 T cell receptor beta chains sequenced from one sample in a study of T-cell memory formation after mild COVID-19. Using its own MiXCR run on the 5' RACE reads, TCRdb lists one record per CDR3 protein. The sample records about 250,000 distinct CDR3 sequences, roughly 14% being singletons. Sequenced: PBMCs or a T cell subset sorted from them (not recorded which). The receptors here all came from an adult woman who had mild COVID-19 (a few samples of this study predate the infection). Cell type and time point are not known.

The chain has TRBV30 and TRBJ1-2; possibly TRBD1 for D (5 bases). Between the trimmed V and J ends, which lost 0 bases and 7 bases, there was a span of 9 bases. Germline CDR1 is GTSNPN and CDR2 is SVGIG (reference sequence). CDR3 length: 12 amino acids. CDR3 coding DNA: TGTGCCTGGAGTGTTGGGGCCGGTGGCTACACCTTC. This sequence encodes CAWSVGAGGYTF.

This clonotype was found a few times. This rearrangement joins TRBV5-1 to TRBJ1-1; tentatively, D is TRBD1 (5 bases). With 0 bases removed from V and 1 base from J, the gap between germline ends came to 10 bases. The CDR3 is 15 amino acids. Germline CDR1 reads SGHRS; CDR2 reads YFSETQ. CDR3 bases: TGCGCCAGCAGCTTGGCCTCAGGGCGGAACACTGAAGCTTTCTTT. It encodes CASSLASGRNTEAFF.

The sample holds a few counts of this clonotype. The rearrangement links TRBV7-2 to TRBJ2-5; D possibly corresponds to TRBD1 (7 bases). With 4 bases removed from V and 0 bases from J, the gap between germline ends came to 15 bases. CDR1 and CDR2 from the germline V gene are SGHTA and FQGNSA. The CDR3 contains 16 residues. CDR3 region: CASSSGGIPNQETQYF. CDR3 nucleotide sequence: TGTGCCAGCAGCTCAGGGGGGATCCCAAACCAAGAGACCCAGTACTTC.

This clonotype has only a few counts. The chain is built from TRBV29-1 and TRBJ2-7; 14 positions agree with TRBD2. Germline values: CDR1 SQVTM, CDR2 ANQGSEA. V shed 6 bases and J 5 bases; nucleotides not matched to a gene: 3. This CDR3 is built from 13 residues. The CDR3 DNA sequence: TGCAGCGTGGGGGGACTAGCGGGAGACGAGCAGTACTTC. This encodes CSVGGLAGDEQYF.

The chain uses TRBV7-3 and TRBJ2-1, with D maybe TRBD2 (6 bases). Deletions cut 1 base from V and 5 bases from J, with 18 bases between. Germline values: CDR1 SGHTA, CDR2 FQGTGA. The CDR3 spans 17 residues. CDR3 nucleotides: TGTGCCAGCAGCTTAAAGGCATCCGGAGTAGCGGACAATGAGCAGTTCTTC. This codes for CASSLKASGVADNEQFF.

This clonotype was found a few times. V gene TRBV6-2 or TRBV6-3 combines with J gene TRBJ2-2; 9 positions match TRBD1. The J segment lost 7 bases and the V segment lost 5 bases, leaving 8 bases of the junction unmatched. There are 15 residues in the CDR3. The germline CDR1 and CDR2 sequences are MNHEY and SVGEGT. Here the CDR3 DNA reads TGTGCCAGCAGTGACTACAGGGGGCGTATCGGGGAGCTGTTTTTT. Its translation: CASSDYRGRIGELFF.

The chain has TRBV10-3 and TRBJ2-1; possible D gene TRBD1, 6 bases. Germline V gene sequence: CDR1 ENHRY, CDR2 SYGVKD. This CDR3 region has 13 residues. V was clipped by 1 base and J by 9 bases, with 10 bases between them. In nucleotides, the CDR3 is TGTGCCATCAGTGAGTTAGAAGGGGGTGAGCAGTTCTTC. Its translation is CAISELEGGEQFF.

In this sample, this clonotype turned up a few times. The CDR3 here is CASSWGTRLAGETDTQYF. CDR3 nucleotides: TGTGCCAGCAGTTGGGGAACCCGACTAGCGGGGGAAACAGATACGCAGTATTTT. This sequence joins TRBV12-3 or TRBV12-4 and TRBJ2-3; 12 positions match TRBD2. The length of the CDR3 is 18 residues. With V trimmed by 4 bases and J by 3 bases, 11 bases remained unmatched.

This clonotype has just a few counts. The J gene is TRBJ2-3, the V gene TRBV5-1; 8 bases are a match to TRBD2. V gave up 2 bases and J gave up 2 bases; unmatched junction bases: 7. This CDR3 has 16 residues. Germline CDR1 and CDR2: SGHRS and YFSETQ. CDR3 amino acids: CASSFSGTAVTDTQYF. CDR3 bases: TGCGCCAGCAGCTTTAGCGGGACCGCAGTCACAGATACGCAGTATTTT.

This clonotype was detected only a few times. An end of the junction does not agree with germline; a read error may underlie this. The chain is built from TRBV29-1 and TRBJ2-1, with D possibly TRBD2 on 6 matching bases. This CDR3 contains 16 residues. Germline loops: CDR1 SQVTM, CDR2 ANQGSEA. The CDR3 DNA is TGCAGCGTTGAAGGGCGGGGTACCGGCCACTACAATGAGCAGATCTTC. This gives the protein CSVEGRGTGHYNEQIF.

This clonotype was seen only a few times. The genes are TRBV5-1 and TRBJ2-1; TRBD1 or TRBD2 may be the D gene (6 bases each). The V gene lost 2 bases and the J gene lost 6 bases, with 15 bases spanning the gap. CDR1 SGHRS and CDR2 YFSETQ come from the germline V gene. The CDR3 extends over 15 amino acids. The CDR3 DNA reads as TGCGCCAGCAGCTTCGGGGGCCTCTCTCGCAATGAGCAGTTCTTC. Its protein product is CASSFGGLSRNEQFF.

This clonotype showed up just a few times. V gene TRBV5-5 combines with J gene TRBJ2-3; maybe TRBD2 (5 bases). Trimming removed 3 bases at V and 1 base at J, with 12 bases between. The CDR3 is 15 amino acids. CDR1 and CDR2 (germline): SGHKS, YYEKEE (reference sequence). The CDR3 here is CASSSGIWGTDTQYF. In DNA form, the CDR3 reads TGTGCCAGCAGCTCCGGGATCTGGGGCACAGATACGCAGTATTTT.

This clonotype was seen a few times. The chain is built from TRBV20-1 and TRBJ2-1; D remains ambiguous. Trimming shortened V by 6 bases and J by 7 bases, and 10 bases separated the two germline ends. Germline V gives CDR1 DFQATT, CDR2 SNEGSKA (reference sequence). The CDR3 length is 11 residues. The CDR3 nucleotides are TGCAGTGCGCGAAGGTGGAATGAGCAGTTCTTC. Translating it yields CSARRWNEQFF.

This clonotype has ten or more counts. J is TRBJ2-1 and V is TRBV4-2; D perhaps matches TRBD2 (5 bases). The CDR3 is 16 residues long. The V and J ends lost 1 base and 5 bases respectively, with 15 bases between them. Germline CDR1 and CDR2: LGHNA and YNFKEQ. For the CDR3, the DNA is TGTGCCAGCAGCCAAGGTCGTTCTTACGGGAACAATGAGCAGTTCTTC. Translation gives CASSQGRSYGNNEQFF.

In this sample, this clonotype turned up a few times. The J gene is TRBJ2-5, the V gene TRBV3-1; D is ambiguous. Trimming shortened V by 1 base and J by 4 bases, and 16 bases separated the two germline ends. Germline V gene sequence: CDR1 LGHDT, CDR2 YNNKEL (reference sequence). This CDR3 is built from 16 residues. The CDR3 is CASSQGTQNLGETQYF. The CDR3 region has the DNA TGTGCCAGCAGCCAAGGTACCCAAAACTTGGGAGAGACCCAGTACTTC.

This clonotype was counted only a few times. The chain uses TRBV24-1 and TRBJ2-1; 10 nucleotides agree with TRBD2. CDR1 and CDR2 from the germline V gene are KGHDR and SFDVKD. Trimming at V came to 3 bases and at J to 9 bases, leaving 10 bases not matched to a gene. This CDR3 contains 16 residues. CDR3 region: CATSDQQRGGWSEQFF. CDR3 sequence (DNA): TGTGCCACCAGTGATCAACAGCGGGGGGGCTGGAGTGAGCAGTTCTTC.